This T cell receptor beta chain came from a study of beta chain features in type 1 diabetes. Each sorted fraction was over 95% pure. The CDR3 covers 17 residues. J lost 2 bases, V lost 4 bases, and 10 bases had no gene match. Germline V gene data show CDR1 as SGHDT and CDR2 as YYEEEE. Sequenced material consisted of expressed TCRB transcripts (all of the isolated RNA was reverse transcribed). Average reads per stem cell-like memory T cell sample were about 1 million. Here immunoSEQ multiplex PCR was the method, and the copy in TCRdb shows in-frame clones only, minus some. The sample has about 23,000 clones, approximately 57% seen once. Overall study findings and caveats: Shortening that was moderate but significant affected the TCRB CDR3s of Type 1 diabetes patients in all four CD4+ subsets. The question of HLA type influencing TCRB rearrangement was one that remained unresolved here. In type 1 diabetes patients, VDJ junctions had fewer insertions; deletions at these junctions were more frequent.

This clone appeared a few times. Its target is not known. This chain joins TRBV5-6 and TRBJ1-3; 9 bases agree with TRBD1. The TCR was taken from a man aged 18 to 30 with type 1 diabetes. The sequencing input was stem cell memory CD4+ T cells from blood. CDR3 residues: CASSHDRGVSTGNTIYF. The CDR3 DNA follows: TGTGCCAGCAGCCACGACAGGGGGGTTTCTACTGGAAACACCATATATTTT. Drawing the rest from reference TRBV5-6 and TRBJ1-3, the complete variable domain is DAGVTQSPTHLIKTRGQQVTLRCSPKSGHDTVSWYQQALGQGPQFIFQYYEEEERQRGNFPDRFSGHQFPNYSSELNVNALLLGDSALYLCASSHDRGVSTGNTIYFGEGSWLTVV.